Each of the 8 T cell receptor beta chains below was sequenced from the same sample in a study of blood T cell repertoires in COVID-19. This table comes from immunoSEQ multiplex PCR, and its TCRdb copy is limited to in-frame clones, with some not included. This sample has 200,000 to 300,000 clones, with approximately 90% found just once. The sequencing input was peripheral blood. These receptors all come from a man aged 55 to 70 who had recovered from COVID-19.

The count of this clone is one. The genes are TRBV30 and TRBJ1-1, with 10 bases fitting TRBD1. Germline assignment: CDR1 GTSNPN and CDR2 SVGIG (reference sequence). This CDR3 contains 13 residues. The ends lost 5 bases at V and 3 bases at J; junction bases unmatched: 3. For the CDR3, the DNA is TGTGCCTGGGGGGACAGGGGCGACACTGAAGCTTTCTTT. Encoded protein: CAWGDRGDTEAFF. Combining the CDR3 with reference TRBV30 and TRBJ1-1 gives the whole variable domain SQTIHQWPATLVQPVGSPLSLECTVEGTSNPNLYWYRQAAGRGLQLLFYSVGIGQISSEVPQNLSASRPQDRQFILSSKKLLLSDSGFYLCAWGDRGDTEAFFGQGTRLTVV.

V gene TRBV6-5 combines with J gene TRBJ1-1; tentatively, D is TRBD1 (6 bases). Germline V lookup: CDR1 MNHEY, CDR2 SVGAGI. There are 16 residues in the CDR3. Trimming removed 0 bases from V and 3 bases from J, with 14 bases in between. In nucleotides, the CDR3 is TGTGCCAGCAGTTACTCGGAACAGGGTCTAGACACTGAAGCTTTCTTT. Translated, it gives CASSYSEQGLDTEAFF.

J is TRBJ2-3 and V is TRBV5-1; the match to TRBD2 covers 9 bases. J gave up 1 base and V 1 base, and 1 base lay outside the gene matches. The CDR3 extends over 15 amino acids. Germline CDR1 reads SGHRS; CDR2 reads YFSETQ. CDR3 bases: TGCGCCAGCAGCTTGTCTAGCGGGGGCACAGATACGCAGTATTTT. Translation: CASSLSSGGTDTQYF.

V usage is TRBV19 and J usage is TRBJ2-5, with a tentative D call TRBD1 (5 bases). There are 14 residues in the CDR3. Germline V gene sequence: CDR1 LNHDA, CDR2 SQIVND (reference sequence). Trimming left V 5 bases short and J 5 bases short, with 15 bases between. CDR3 sequence reads: CASSVQGVVETQYF. The CDR3 coding sequence is TGTGCCAGTAGTGTTCAGGGCGTGGTGGAGACCCAGTACTTC.

The V call is TRBV9, the J call TRBJ1-2; no reliable D call. The CDR3 is made up of 15 amino acids. Germline CDR1 SGDLS, CDR2 YYNGEE. The ends were cut back, 3 bases at V and 4 bases at J, with 16 bases in the middle. CDR3 DNA sequence: TGTGCCAGCAGCGCCCGACGTGGCGGGCCCTATGGCTACACCTTC. This sequence encodes CASSARRGGPYGYTF.

The rearrangement uses TRBV5-1 and TRBJ1-2; no firm D call. V gave up 3 bases and J gave up 0 bases, with 6 bases separating them. This CDR3 is 13 amino acids long. The V gene's germline CDR1 is SGHRS and CDR2 YFSETQ. CDR3 DNA: TGCGCCAGCAGCTCGAACACTAACTATGGCTACACCTTC. Its protein is CASSSNTNYGYTF.

The CDR3 sequence is CASSLAAGRTEAFF. CDR3 nucleotide sequence: TGTGCCAGCAGCTTAGCCGCAGGGCGCACTGAAGCTTTCTTT. V is TRBV7-9 and J is TRBJ1-1, with D perhaps matching TRBD1 (5 bases). V was pared by 0 bases and J by 4 bases, with 9 bases between. Germline V lookup: CDR1 SEHNR, CDR2 FQNEAQ (reference sequence). The CDR3 totals 14 residues.

The V gene is TRBV10-1, the J gene TRBJ2-3; 10 positions match TRBD2. The CDR3 contains 16 residues. Per germline, CDR1 WNHNN and CDR2 SYGVQD (reference sequence). V gave up 4 bases and J gave up 2 bases; unmatched junction bases: 6. The CDR3 protein is CASSVVAGGPTDTQYF. The CDR3 nucleotides are TGCGCCAGCAGTGTAGTAGCGGGGGGCCCCACAGATACGCAGTATTTT.